This is a list of T cell receptor beta chains from one sample in a study of PD-L1 blockade in urothelial cancer. Repertoires were generated with immunoSEQ multiplex PCR, while TCRdb's copy carries only in-frame clones and drops some. The repertoire holds fewer than 30,000 clones, approximately 88% seen once, with around 10% in the top ten. Source: PBMCs, taken around atezolizumab (anti-PD-L1) treatment. These receptors originate from a man between 70 and 80 years old with urothelial cancer. Each CDR3 is given with its conserved first and last residue. A D gene is named only where the DNA matches it firmly. For some rows the clone size is stated as once, few or many, or as a class when expanded; others skip it.

v_gene	j_gene	len	abundance	d_gene	CDR3aa	CDR3nt
TRBV5-1	TRBJ2-4	14	.	.	CASSSGIAKNIQYF	TGCGCCAGCTCCTCGGGGATAGCCAAAAACATTCAGTACTTC
TRBV5-6	TRBJ2-7	14	.	.	CASSLTAGTYEQYF	TGTGCCAGCAGCTTGACAGCAGGGACCTACGAGCAGTACTTC
TRBV7-6	TRBJ1-1	13	few	.	CASRPTGITEAFF	TGTGCCAGCAGGCCTACAGGGATCACTGAAGCTTTCTTT
TRBV6-4	TRBJ2-3	13	once	.	CASKGQGTDTQYF	TGTGCCAGCAAAGGCCAGGGGACAGATACGCAGTATTTT
TRBV6-1	TRBJ2-1	15	.	.	CASSVEAVSYNEQFF	TGTGCCAGCAGTGTTGAGGCGGTCTCCTACAATGAGCAGTTCTTC
TRBV18	TRBJ1-5	14	.	TRBD1	CASSPGQGNQPQHF	TGTGCCAGCTCGCCGGGACAGGGGAATCAGCCCCAGCATTTT
TRBV23-1	TRBJ1-1	18	.	TRBD1	CASSPLPRQGAMNTEAFF	TGCGCCAGCAGTCCCCTCCCCCGACAGGGTGCTATGAACACTGAAGCTTTCTTT
TRBV30	TRBJ2-7	12	.	.	CALGPGAYEQYF	TGTGCCCTAGGACCAGGGGCCTACGAGCAGTACTTC
TRBV14	TRBJ2-3	13	once	.	CASSQDGQGTQYF	TGTGCCAGCAGCCAAGATGGGCAGGGAACGCAGTATTTT
TRBV10-3	TRBJ2-1	13	.	TRBD2	CAVQVAGGNEQFF	TGTGCCGTCCAGGTAGCGGGAGGCAATGAGCAGTTCTTC
TRBV28	TRBJ2-7	14	.	TRBD2	CASSLGGGATEQYF	TGTGCCAGCAGTTTAGGGGGGGGAGCTACCGAGCAGTACTTC
TRBV2	TRBJ2-7	15	.	.	CASSEGRGRFYEQYF	TGTGCCAGCAGTGAAGGGAGGGGGCGGTTCTACGAGCAGTACTTC
TRBV2	TRBJ1-1	11	.	.	CASSRGGDAFF	TGTGCCAGCAGCCGAGGGGGGGACGCTTTCTTT
TRBV28	TRBJ1-5	14	.	TRBD1	CASSPDRGLQPQHF	TGTGCCAGCAGCCCGGACAGGGGGCTTCAGCCCCAGCATTTT
TRBV2	TRBJ1-2	15	.	.	CASSEAMGRANGYTF	TGTGCCAGCAGTGAAGCAATGGGCAGGGCGAATGGCTACACCTTC
TRBV18	TRBJ1-4	17	.	.	CASSQSRQSTTNEKLFF	TGTGCCAGCTCACAGAGTCGACAGAGTACAACTAATGAAAAACTGTTTTTT
TRBV4-1	TRBJ2-3	16	.	TRBD2	CASSPGLAGGADTQYF	TGCGCCAGCAGCCCGGGACTAGCGGGTGGCGCAGATACGCAGTATTTT
TRBV4-1	TRBJ2-6	18	few	TRBD1	CASSQPGQGARGANVLTF	TGCGCCAGCAGCCAACCGGGACAGGGGGCGCGGGGGGCCAACGTCCTGACTTTC
TRBV21-1	TRBJ1-1	18	medium-sized	.	CASSKGLWTEGLGTEAFF	TGTGCCAGCAGCAAAGGCCTTTGGACAGAGGGATTAGGGACTGAAGCTTTCTTT
TRBV5-6	TRBJ2-3	16	.	TRBD2	CASRLRTSGSSDTQYF	TGTGCCAGCAGATTAAGGACTAGCGGGAGTTCCGATACGCAGTATTTT
TRBV5-4	TRBJ2-2	17	.	TRBD1	CASSFLFGTANTGELFF	TGTGCCAGCAGCTTCCTTTTCGGGACAGCGAACACCGGGGAGCTGTTTTTT
TRBV28	TRBJ2-1	15	.	.	CASSYGGFDFNEQFF	TGTGCCAGCAGTTATGGGGGGTTCGATTTCAATGAGCAGTTCTTC
TRBV5-6	TRBJ2-1	16	.	TRBD2	CASSPLAGFPYNEQFF	TGTGCCAGCAGCCCACTAGCGGGGTTCCCCTACAATGAGCAGTTCTTC
TRBV11-2	TRBJ1-1	15	.	TRBD1	CASGRDRGKGTEAFF	TGTGCCAGCGGCCGGGACAGGGGTAAGGGGACTGAAGCTTTCTTT
TRBV5-1	TRBJ2-3	16	.	.	CASSPQDYDFTDTQYF	TGCGCCAGCAGCCCCCAGGACTACGACTTCACAGATACGCAGTATTTT
TRBV28	TRBJ2-3	14	.	TRBD1	CASRFRGRTDTQYF	TGTGCCAGCAGATTCAGGGGGCGCACAGATACGCAGTATTTT
TRBV6-1	TRBJ1-5	16	.	TRBD1	CASSESDRGGIQPQHF	TGTGCCAGCAGTGAATCGGACAGGGGAGGGATTCAGCCCCAGCATTTT
TRBV30	TRBJ2-1	13	.	.	CAWSSMLDNEQFF	TGTGCCTGGAGTAGCATGTTAGACAATGAGCAGTTCTTC
TRBV5-6	TRBJ2-7	15	.	.	CASSFSREVLHEQYF	TGTGCCAGCAGCTTCTCGAGGGAGGTACTCCACGAGCAGTACTTC
TRBV19	TRBJ2-5	13	.	.	CASSTRQWETQYF	TGTGCCAGTAGTACGAGACAGTGGGAGACCCAGTACTTC
TRBV5-1	TRBJ2-3	15	.	.	CATTKTGLGTDTQYF	TGCGCCACTACTAAGACAGGACTTGGCACAGATACGCAGTATTTT
TRBV14	TRBJ2-4	15	.	.	CASSQEQGTGNIQYF	TGTGCCAGCAGCCAAGAGCAGGGAACGGGAAACATTCAGTACTTC
TRBV5-1	TRBJ2-3	15	.	TRBD2	CASSLGAGGQDTQYF	TGCGCCAGCAGCTTGGGTGCGGGGGGCCAGGATACGCAGTATTTT
TRBV7-2	TRBJ2-2	16	.	.	CASSAPGSSRTGELFF	TGTGCCAGCAGCGCCCCCGGTTCCTCTCGCACCGGGGAGCTGTTTTTT
TRBV7-7	TRBJ2-5	14	.	.	CASSRDRVQETQYF	TGTGCTAGCAGCCGAGACAGAGTCCAAGAGACCCAGTACTTC
TRBV5-6	TRBJ2-5	18	.	TRBD2	CASSLLGTSGSDQETQYF	TGTGCCAGCAGCTTGCTTGGTACTAGCGGGTCTGATCAAGAGACCCAGTACTTC
TRBV7-2	TRBJ1-4	17	.	.	CASSLDSQASTNEKLFF	TGTGCCAGCAGCTTAGATTCACAGGCGTCAACTAATGAAAAACTGTTTTTT
TRBV6-5	TRBJ1-3	14	once	.	CASSYRAGGNTIYF	TGTGCCAGCAGTTACAGGGCGGGTGGAAACACCATATATTTT
TRBV5-1	TRBJ2-7	15	.	TRBD2	CASSQGTTPSIGQYF	TGCGCCAGCTCCCAAGGGACTACGCCGAGTATCGGGCAGTACTTC
TRBV5-5	TRBJ2-7	13	.	TRBD1	CASSRQGPYEQYF	TGTGCCAGCAGCCGACAGGGTCCGTACGAGCAGTACTTC
TRBV4-1	TRBJ2-1	15	.	.	CASSLQNEAHNEQFF	TGCGCCAGCAGCCTACAGAACGAAGCACACAATGAGCAGTTCTTC
TRBV2	TRBJ2-3	16	once	.	CASSTQLRISTDTQYF	TGTGCCAGCAGCACCCAACTTAGAATTAGCACAGATACGCAGTATTTT